This paragraph reports one TCR beta chain. What antigen it recognizes has not been identified. Per-base quality was not reported, and no clone a single base away is much larger than it. The CDR3 goes from the cysteine to the phenylalanine over 15 residues. Left in the record is the CDR3 DNA by itself, 45 bases read in frame from the first base. V is cut back by 2 bases and J by 5 bases, with 2 bases in the junction unmatched. CDR1 and CDR2 were assigned from the germline V gene as SGHDT and YYEEEE. This record comes from a study of OX40 agonist ivuxolimab in advanced cancers. With respect to the entire study: Ivuxolimab was an agonistic, fully human IgG2 monoclonal antibody directed against OX40 (CD134), a costimulatory receptor. Partial responses occurred in three dose-escalation patients: two with cutaneous melanoma and one with hepatocellular carcinoma. Patients were allowed to have had prior anti-PD-1, anti-PD-L1 or anti-CTLA-4 therapy, and more than 30% of the dose-escalation patients had previously received checkpoint inhibitors. Intravenous ivuxolimab was administered to patients every 2 weeks at six dose levels: 0.01, 0.1, 0.3, 1.5, 3 and 10 mg/kg. The paper reports the monotherapy dose-escalation portion (N ≈ 50 patients) of the phase I ivuxolimab trial. Of the approximately 50 patients in dose escalation, 19 had hepatocellular carcinoma, around 15 had melanoma, 9 had renal cell carcinoma and 9 had head and neck cancer. Peripheral TCRbeta sequencing was intended to test whether TCR sequence diversity was altered and clonal T-cell expansion was caused by ivuxolimab. In the dose-escalation cohort, 75% to 90% of patients were male, and the mean age was roughly 60 years with a range of roughly 23 to 79.

The research as a whole found: In the 0.1-3.0 mg/kg groups, partial responders had among the lowest normalized peripheral clonal expansion, particularly in CD8+ T cells. On average, CD8+ T cells showed more expanded clones than CD4+ T cells after ivuxolimab. Low levels of normalized T-cell clonal expansion were also seen in some patients who did not respond. At doses from 0.1 to 3.0 mg/kg, clonal expansion was seen in both CD4+ and CD8+ blood T cells between baseline and week 6. Which antigens the clonally expanded peripheral T cells were specific for was not determined.

For sequencing of the TCRbeta CDR3 region, genomic DNA was extracted from the sorted cells. The immunoSEQ Assay was used to sequence the TCRbeta CDR3 regions. TCRdb took this table from immuneACCESS and kept in-frame rearrangements with V and J called. Such tables lack part of the clones; where checked against another copy, unresolved V genes explain under half of the gap, and the rest is unexplained. The sample includes some 52,000 clones, with roughly nine tenths observed a single time. Less than 7% of the sample lies in the top ten. The trial excluded patients who had a history of autoimmune disease or who were on systemic immunosuppression. In every dose cohort, peripheral blood was drawn for TCR sequencing at baseline, cycle 4 day 1, and cycle 7 day 1. Samples were obtained from an open-label, multicenter, first-in-human phase I dose-escalation trial of ivuxolimab. Adults with locally advanced or metastatic head and neck squamous cell, hepatocellular, melanoma or renal cell carcinoma were enrolled in the trial. Before TCR sequencing, CD4+ and CD8+ T cells were separately sorted from peripheral blood.

This TCR came from an adult with an advanced solid tumor such as melanoma, head and neck, liver or kidney cancer. The source was CD4+ or CD8+ T cells sorted from blood, collected in a trial of the OX40 agonist ivuxolimab. The chain links TRBV5-6 with TRBJ2-1; 12 central bases correspond to TRBD2. The CDR3 has the sequence CASSFWTSGDNEQFF. The DNA sequence is TGTGCCAGCAGCTTTTGGACTAGCGGGGACAATGAGCAGTTCTTC. The CDR3, completed at both ends by the reference TRBV5-6 and TRBJ2-1 genes, gives the full variable domain DAGVTQSPTHLIKTRGQQVTLRCSPKSGHDTVSWYQQALGQGPQFIFQYYEEEERQRGNFPDRFSGHQFPNYSSELNVNALLLGDSALYLCASSFWTSGDNEQFFGPGTRLTVL.